Described below is a single TCR beta chain sequence and its context. V dropped 3 bases and J dropped 7 bases, with 4 bases sitting between them. This CDR3 contains 11 residues. CDR1 is MDHEN and CDR2 is SYDVKM in the germline V gene. The data originate from a study of blood T cell repertoires in COVID-19. At the level of the study: Researchers got acute and convalescent COVID-19 samples from the United States, Italy and Spain.

In the original analysis: It was from reference gene primer amplification that nucleated cell counts were estimated. Libraries were prepared by immunoSEQ multiplex PCR; TCRdb keeps only in-frame clonotypes and omits some of them. That table furnishes V, J and clone size, whereas the DNA furnished D and trimming. The table has 360,000 or so clones, about 90% seen once. Recruitment covered about 26 US areas and drew participants whose ages spanned roughly 18 to 89 years. Each exposed participant met a COVID-19 case in the 2 weeks preceding study entry. This chain uses TRBV28 with TRBJ2-4; D unresolved. This receptor was taken from a woman aged 25 to 39 who had been exposed to COVID-19. The sample consisted of PBMCs or T cells enriched from blood (not recorded which). The CDR3 DNA is TGTGCCAGCAGTTTGGAGAACATTCAGTACTTC. This gives the protein CASSLENIQYF.